One sample yielded the 32 T cell receptor beta chains listed below, sequenced in a study of monozygotic twins with inflammatory bowel disease. From the 5' RACE reads, TCRdb lists one entry per CDR3 protein and no DNA. The sample has 150,000 to 200,000 distinct CDR3 sequences; the top ten hold roughly 2.6%. Sequences were obtained from blood. These receptors originate from a human donor with ulcerative colitis or Crohn's disease, or a healthy co-twin of an affected twin (not recorded which).

This chain uses TRBV12-3 or TRBV12-4 with TRBJ2-3; there is no DNA to check the TCRdb D call of TRBD2. CDR3 length equals 16 residues. CDR3: CASSLSSGSGGDTQYF.

The V gene is TRBV13, the J gene TRBJ1-1; TCRdb outputs TRBD1, but without DNA this stays unchecked. The germline gives CDR1 PRHDT, CDR2 FYEKMQ (reference sequence). The CDR3 runs 13 residues. The CDR3 sequence is CASLGPGNTEAFF.

This CDR3 is CASSYRVFSPQHF. This chain uses TRBV6-5 with TRBJ1-5. Germline V gives CDR1 MNHEY, CDR2 SVGAGI. The CDR3 consists of 13 residues.

This chain joins TRBV7-9 and TRBJ2-1; TCRdb picks TRBD1, but there is no DNA to check that call. CDR1 SEHNR and CDR2 FQNEAQ come from the germline V gene (reference sequence). CDR3 length: 17 residues. The CDR3 protein is CASSLGVLETGRDEQFF. Filled out from reference TRBV7-9 and TRBJ2-1, the complete variable domain reads DTGVSQNPRHKITKRGQNVTFRCDPISEHNRLYWYRQTLGQGPEFLTYFQNEAQLEKSRLLSDRFSAERPKGSFSTLEIQRTEQGDSAMYLCASSLGVLETGRDEQFFGPGTRLTVL.

This rearrangement joins TRBV6-5 to TRBJ1-6; the TCRdb D gene call, TRBD1, has no DNA to confirm it. The CDR3 contains 13 residues. CDR1 and CDR2 (germline): MNHEY, SVGAGI. This chain's CDR3 is CASGPRGDSPLHF.

V is TRBV4-1 and J is TRBJ2-1; the D call from TCRdb, TRBD2, cannot be confirmed without DNA. This CDR3 is built from 14 residues. From germline, CDR1 is MGHRA and CDR2 YSYEKL. The CDR3 spells CASSRVIARNEQFF.

The J gene is TRBJ1-1, the V gene TRBV25-1. The length of the CDR3 is 13 residues. CDR1 is MGHDK, CDR2 SYGVNS, per germline. The CDR3 protein is CASRGRAYTEAFF.

The chain carries TRBV18 and TRBJ1-1; lacking DNA, the TRBD1 call made by TCRdb goes unchecked. This CDR3 has 17 amino acids. CDR1 is KGHSH, CDR2 LQKENI, per germline. The CDR3 sequence: CASSPIGAHVGNTEAFF.

The V call is TRBV9, the J call TRBJ2-2; no DNA is available, so the TRBD1 call from TCRdb remains unchecked. In germline, CDR1 is SGDLS, CDR2 YYNGEE. The CDR3 runs 17 residues. The CDR3 sequence: CASSVDSGGEDTGELFF.

This chain joins TRBV5-6 and TRBJ1-2; TCRdb lists TRBD1, though no DNA is available to test this call. Germline CDR1 SGHDT, CDR2 YYEEEE. CDR3 length: 19 amino acids. CDR3 protein: CASSLAGIGDKDRGYGYTF. Using reference TRBV5-6 and TRBJ1-2 for the parts outside the CDR3, the full variable domain is DAGVTQSPTHLIKTRGQQVTLRCSPKSGHDTVSWYQQALGQGPQFIFQYYEEEERQRGNFPDRFSGHQFPNYSSELNVNALLLGDSALYLCASSLAGIGDKDRGYGYTFGSGTRLTVV.

The chain recombines TRBV28 with TRBJ1-6. Germline V gives CDR1 MDHEN, CDR2 SYDVKM. This CDR3 region has 15 residues. CDR3 loop: CASSFRGVRNSPLHF.

This chain joins TRBV5-1 and TRBJ1-4; TCRdb's D call, TRBD1, is unchecked because there is no DNA. Germline loops: CDR1 SGHRS, CDR2 YFSETQ. The CDR3 is made up of 13 amino acids. The chain's CDR3 is CASSLAGEEKLFF.

The chain uses TRBV30 and TRBJ1-6; the D gene TCRdb calls, TRBD1, cannot be checked with no DNA. This CDR3 region has 13 residues. Germline assignment: CDR1 GTSNPN and CDR2 SVGIG (reference sequence). CDR3 residues: CAYRQTYNSPLHF.

The rearrangement links TRBV29-1 to TRBJ2-7. Germline CDR1 and CDR2: SQVTM and ANQGSEA. The CDR3 length is 11 residues. CDR3 residues: CSARSSYEQYF.

The chain employs TRBV12-3 or TRBV12-4 and TRBJ2-1; TCRdb lists TRBD2, though no DNA is available to test this call. The CDR3 spans 15 residues. CDR3 sequence reads: CASRPPGLAANEQFF.

This chain joins TRBV25-1 and TRBJ2-7; the TCRdb call, TRBD1, lacks DNA for checking. The CDR3 has 11 residues. Germline values: CDR1 MGHDK, CDR2 SYGVNS. The CDR3 spells CASRTAYEQYF.

The chain combines TRBV4-1 with TRBJ2-2; lacking DNA, the TRBD2 call made by TCRdb goes unchecked. Germline V gives CDR1 MGHRA, CDR2 YSYEKL. CDR3 length equals 18 residues. The CDR3 loop is CASSHNEGLGRGTGELFF.

The chain recombines TRBV5-1 with TRBJ2-1; TCRdb's D call of TRBD2 is untestable without DNA. The CDR3 runs 14 residues. CDR1 and CDR2 from the germline V gene are SGHRS and YFSETQ. CDR3 in amino acids: CASSLAATYNEQFF.

This chain joins TRBV15 and TRBJ2-1; the D gene TCRdb calls, TRBD1, cannot be checked with no DNA. The CDR3 sequence is 17 residues long. CDR1 LNHNV and CDR2 YYDKDF come from the germline V gene (reference sequence). This chain's CDR3 is CATSRDRAPGTSSEQFF.

The chain employs TRBV2 and TRBJ1-3. Germline V gene lookup returns CDR1 SNHLY and CDR2 FYNNEI. The CDR3 length is 13 residues. The CDR3 here is CASSASPGNTIYF.

The V and J genes are TRBV28 and TRBJ2-7; without DNA, the TCRdb call of TRBD1 cannot be checked. Germline CDR1 is MDHEN and CDR2 is SYDVKM. The CDR3 totals 13 residues. CDR3 residues: CAIGQGRSYEQYF.

V and J are TRBV19 and TRBJ2-1; the TCRdb D gene call, TRBD2, has no DNA to confirm it. CDR3 length equals 14 residues. The V gene's germline CDR1 is LNHDA and CDR2 SQIVND (reference sequence). CDR3 protein: CASSFATSIGEQFF.

The chain has TRBV5-4 and TRBJ2-5; as DNA is missing, the TRBD1 call by TCRdb cannot be tested. Germline CDR1 and CDR2: SGHNT and YYREEE (reference sequence). This CDR3 has 21 residues. The CDR3 loop reads CASSLLGRSTGGLQRGETQYF.

This chain connects TRBV5-5 to TRBJ1-5; the TCRdb call, TRBD1, lacks DNA for checking. CDR1 is SGHKS, CDR2 YYEKEE, per germline (reference sequence). CDR3 length: 13 amino acids. This CDR3 is CASSRDPDQPQHF.

The chain employs TRBV7-3 and TRBJ2-3. This CDR3 contains 14 residues. Per germline, CDR1 SGHTA and CDR2 FQGTGA. The CDR3 region is CASSLVGNTDTQYF. Full variable domain (outside the CDR3, taken from reference TRBV7-3 and TRBJ2-3): GAGVSQTPSNKVTEKGKYVELRCDPISGHTALYWYRQSLGQGPEFLIYFQGTGAADDSGLPNDRFFAVRPEGSVSTLKIQRTERGDSAVYLCASSLVGNTDTQYFGPGTRLTVL.

V is TRBV7-8 and J is TRBJ2-1; TCRdb calls TRBD1, which cannot be checked without DNA. This CDR3 comprises 14 residues. Per the germline V gene, CDR1 is SGHVS and CDR2 is FQNEAQ. The CDR3: CASSLIDSYNEQFF.

The chain joins TRBV20-1 to TRBJ2-6. In germline, CDR1 is DFQATT, CDR2 SNEGSKA (reference sequence). The CDR3 length is 13 residues. This CDR3 reads CSSQGSGANVLTF.

The J gene is TRBJ1-6, the V gene TRBV5-4. The CDR3 extends over 16 amino acids. In germline, CDR1 is SGHNT, CDR2 YYREEE (reference sequence). The CDR3 spells CASSSAGSSYNSPLHF.

The genes are TRBV4-1 and TRBJ2-5. From germline, CDR1 is MGHRA and CDR2 YSYEKL. This CDR3 has 14 residues. CDR3 protein: CASSQVAGLETQYF.

V gene TRBV20-1 combines with J gene TRBJ2-3; TCRdb proposes TRBD1, but this gene call is untestable without DNA. The CDR3 runs to 14 residues. Germline lookup yields CDR1 DFQATT and CDR2 SNEGSKA (reference sequence). The CDR3 loop is CSARRRGATDTQYF.

V is TRBV9 and J is TRBJ2-3; the TCRdb D gene call, TRBD1, has no DNA to confirm it. The germline V gene encodes CDR1 SGDLS and CDR2 YYNGEE. The CDR3 sequence is 15 residues long. The CDR3 sequence: CASSVGGAGADTQYF.

The chain has TRBV4-3 and TRBJ2-1; TCRdb's D gene call, TRBD2, goes unchecked for lack of DNA. This CDR3 is built from 17 residues. Germline lookup yields CDR1 LGHNA and CDR2 YSLEER. The CDR3 loop is CASSPKGWREGPWEQFF.